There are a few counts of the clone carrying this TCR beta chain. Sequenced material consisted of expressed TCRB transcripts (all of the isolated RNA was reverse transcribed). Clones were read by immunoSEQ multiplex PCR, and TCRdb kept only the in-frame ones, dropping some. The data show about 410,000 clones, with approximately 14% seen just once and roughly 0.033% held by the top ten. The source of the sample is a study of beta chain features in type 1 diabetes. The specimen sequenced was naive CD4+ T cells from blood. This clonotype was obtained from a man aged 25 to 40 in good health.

The chain's CDR3 is CASSLGPSSYNEQFF. CDR3 bases: TGTGCCAGCAGCTTGGGTCCGAGCTCCTACAATGAGCAGTTCTTC. This chain connects TRBV5-6 to TRBJ2-1; D remains ambiguous. The CDR3 totals 15 residues. Germline V gene sequence: CDR1 SGHDT, CDR2 YYEEEE. The ends were cut back, 0 bases at V and 0 bases at J, with 7 bases in the middle.